This T cell receptor beta chain came from a study of early T cells in non-severe SARS-CoV-2 infection. Study details: Bulk RNA taken from unsorted whole blood was sequenced, leaving chains unpaired.

Germline V CDR1 and CDR2: MNHEY, SVGEGT. V lost 3 bases and J 7 bases, leaving 10 bases between the germline ends. CDR3 length equals 12 residues. cDNA molecules, individually, were tagged with unique molecular identifiers. MiXCR, run by TCRdb on the 5' RACE reads, gives a single entry per CDR3 protein. The sample yields about 71,000 distinct CDR3 sequences, around 13% seen once. The sequence derives from an adult who was a healthcare worker with PCR-confirmed SARS-CoV-2 infection or an uninfected control (not recorded which). The sample in question was whole blood, obtained at baseline. V and J are TRBV6-2 or TRBV6-3 and TRBJ2-7; D is perhaps TRBD1 or TRBD2 (5 bases each). This CDR3 is CASSYGGGEQYF. CDR3 in DNA: TGTGCCAGCAGTTATGGGGGTGGTGAGCAGTACTTC.